Below, 7 T cell receptor beta chains from the same sample are listed, as sequenced in a study of regulatory T cells in long-lasting Graves disease. Noted time point: newly diagnosed GD, antithyroid drugs for less than 3 months. Isolated PBMC RNA provided the starting material for the TCR library. Arm-PCR with iRepertoire HTBI primers amplified the CDR3 regions for these TCR beta libraries. TCRdb independently ran MiXCR on the multiplex PCR reads; one entry per CDR3 protein. The table includes 530,000 or so distinct CDR3 sequences, about 13% detected once. The same sample was also studied in work on T cells in Graves' hyperthyroidism and ophthalmopathy.

The sample here was peripheral blood mononuclear cells (PBMCs), taken at new diagnosis, from a patient treated with antithyroid drugs. All receptors derive from a man aged 30 to 39 with Graves disease.

This clonotype has a handful of counts. The chain carries TRBV7-9 and TRBJ2-7; 8 bases are shared with TRBD2. Losses at the gene ends were 5 bases for V and 5 bases for J; bases not matched to a gene: 5. This CDR3 is built from 13 residues. CDR1 is SEHNR, CDR2 FQNEAQ, per germline (reference sequence). The CDR3 coding sequence is TGTGCCAGCAGCCAAGCGGGAGAGGACGAGCAGTACTTC. Encoded protein: CASSQAGEDEQYF.

This clonotype was seen many times. The CDR3 protein is CASSLELSGGSYEQYF. CDR3 nucleotide sequence: TGCGCCAGCAGCTTGGAACTTAGCGGGGGTTCCTACGAGCAGTACTTC. The chain is built from TRBV5-1 and TRBJ2-7, with 9 bases aligning to TRBD2. The J segment lost 1 base and the V segment lost 0 bases, leaving 5 bases of the junction unmatched. The CDR3 has 16 residues. Germline V gene sequence: CDR1 SGHRS, CDR2 YFSETQ.

There are many counts of this clonotype. CDR3 region: CASSSLAGGPRYNEQYF. CDR3 nucleotides: TGTGCCAGCAGTTCACTAGCGGGAGGGCCTAGGTACAACGAGCAGTACTTC. V usage is TRBV27 and J usage is TRBJ2-7, with 13 bases identical to TRBD2. CDR1 is MNHEY, CDR2 SMNVEV, per germline (reference sequence). The CDR3 has 17 residues. With V trimmed by 4 bases and J by 5 bases, 11 bases remained unmatched.

The rearrangement links TRBV7-9 to TRBJ2-1; TRBD2 aligns across 9 bases. Germline V lookup: CDR1 SEHNR, CDR2 FQNEAQ (reference sequence). The CDR3 has 20 residues. The trim removed 5 bases at V and 2 bases at J, leaving 19 bases unmatched. In nucleotides, the CDR3 is TGTGCCAGCAGCCCTAGCCTGGGGTTAGGTCGACTAGCGGCCTACAATGAGCAGTTCTTC. Its translation: CASSPSLGLGRLAAYNEQFF.

As regards this clonotype: A much more abundant neighbour one base away suggests this may be a read error. The gene calls are TRBV12-3 or TRBV12-4 and TRBJ2-5; no firm D call. The CDR3 sequence is 13 residues long. Written as DNA, the CDR3 is TGTGCCGGCAGTTTTGTGCGGAAAGAGACCCAGTACTTC. The encoded protein is CAGSFVRKETQYF.

This clonotype was found a few times. The chain links TRBV20-1 to TRBJ2-7, with TRBD1 identical over 8 bases. In germline, CDR1 is DFQATT, CDR2 SNEGSKA (reference sequence). The CDR3 runs to 13 residues. Trimming cost V 8 bases and J 3 bases; bases outside gene matches: 9. CDR3 bases: TGCAGTCCATACGTAGGGACAGGCTACGAGCAGTACTTC. The encoded protein is CSPYVGTGYEQYF.

This clonotype showed up many times. The CDR3 reads CASQPLLAGGDTQYF. CDR3 nucleotides: TGTGCCAGTCAACCCCTACTAGCGGGAGGAGATACGCAGTATTTT. V is TRBV12-3 or TRBV12-4 and J is TRBJ2-3, with TRBD2 matching 12 bases. V gave up 9 bases and J gave up 5 bases; unmatched junction bases: 9. The CDR3 runs 15 residues.